A selection of T cell receptor beta chains follows, all from one sample in a study of radiotherapy plus CTLA-4 blockade in lung cancer. Measured with immunoSEQ multiplex PCR; TCRdb has only the in-frame clones, and not every one. The table includes around 45,000 clones, approximately 76% detected once. Sequencing was performed on peripheral blood, taken from a patient treated with radiotherapy plus ipilimumab. The receptor source for this set is a human donor with non-small cell lung cancer who had stable disease on radiotherapy plus ipilimumab. Both conserved end residues are part of each CDR3. Fields, in order: V gene, J gene, D gene, clone size, CDR3 DNA, CDR3 protein. The D gene is left open where the match is weak. Clone size is stated in some rows and not others, as once, few, many or a class when expanded.

v_call: TRBV2
j_call: TRBJ1-1
d_call: -
clone_size: -
cdr3_nt: TGTGCCACCAGCGGGCAGGGCGCTGAAGCTTTCTTT
cdr3_aa: CATSGQGAEAFF

v_call: TRBV14
j_call: TRBJ2-7
d_call: -
clone_size: -
cdr3_nt: TGTGCCAGCAGCCCGGGACTGTCCCACGAGCAGTACTTC
cdr3_aa: CASSPGLSHEQYF

v_call: TRBV5-6
j_call: TRBJ2-7
d_call: -
clone_size: -
cdr3_nt: TGTGCCAGCAGCTCGACCTACGAGCAGTACTTC
cdr3_aa: CASSSTYEQYF

v_call: TRBV19
j_call: TRBJ2-4
d_call: -
clone_size: -
cdr3_nt: TGTGCCACCTCCTGGGATCGGGCCAAAAACATTCAGTACTTC
cdr3_aa: CATSWDRAKNIQYF

v_call: TRBV25-1
j_call: TRBJ2-1
d_call: -
clone_size: -
cdr3_nt: TGTGCCAGCAGTGACGAGACTAGGCGCAATGAGCAGTTCTTC
cdr3_aa: CASSDETRRNEQFF

v_call: TRBV11-2
j_call: TRBJ2-1
d_call: -
clone_size: -
cdr3_nt: TGTGCCAGCAGCATCAGGGGGGGCCGATCCTACAATGAGCAGTTCTTC
cdr3_aa: CASSIRGGRSYNEQFF

v_call: TRBV11-2
j_call: TRBJ1-2
d_call: -
clone_size: once
cdr3_nt: TGTGCCAGCAGCTCCGGGGAGGGCCTCTATGGCTACACCTTC
cdr3_aa: CASSSGEGLYGYTF

v_call: TRBV19
j_call: TRBJ1-1
d_call: TRBD1
clone_size: few
cdr3_nt: TGTGCCAGTAGTGACGCGGGGACAGGGGGCGTGGAAGTGATCACTGAAGCTTTCTTT
cdr3_aa: CASSDAGTGGVEVITEAFF

v_call: TRBV19
j_call: TRBJ1-2
d_call: -
clone_size: -
cdr3_nt: TGTGCCAGTAGTATCTCACCCTTGACACCTAACTATGGCTACACCTTC
cdr3_aa: CASSISPLTPNYGYTF

v_call: TRBV7-2
j_call: TRBJ2-3
d_call: -
clone_size: -
cdr3_nt: TGTGCCAGCAGCTTAGAACCGACGGATACGCAGTATTTT
cdr3_aa: CASSLEPTDTQYF

v_call: TRBV18
j_call: TRBJ1-4
d_call: TRBD1
clone_size: -
cdr3_nt: TGTGCCAGCTCACCAAACAGGGGTGAAAAACTGTTTTTT
cdr3_aa: CASSPNRGEKLFF

v_call: TRBV29-1
j_call: TRBJ2-1
d_call: -
clone_size: -
cdr3_nt: TGCAGCGTTGTTGCGCCCCCGGGTCTGGTTGAGCAGTTCTTC
cdr3_aa: CSVVAPPGLVEQFF

v_call: TRBV6-4
j_call: TRBJ2-2
d_call: -
clone_size: few
cdr3_nt: TGTGCCAGCAGTGACTCTCAGACCGGGGAGCTGTTTTTT
cdr3_aa: CASSDSQTGELFF

v_call: TRBV6-1
j_call: TRBJ1-1
d_call: -
clone_size: -
cdr3_nt: TGTGCCAGCAGTTATGGGGGCTACACTGAAGCTTTCTTT
cdr3_aa: CASSYGGYTEAFF

v_call: TRBV30
j_call: TRBJ2-3
d_call: -
clone_size: -
cdr3_nt: TGTGCCTGGAGGAGCTCTGGAGATACGCAGTATTTT
cdr3_aa: CAWRSSGDTQYF

v_call: TRBV4-2
j_call: TRBJ2-3
d_call: TRBD2
clone_size: -
cdr3_nt: TGTGCCAGCAGCCAAGCACTAGCGGGGGGCACAGATACGCAGTATTTT
cdr3_aa: CASSQALAGGTDTQYF

v_call: TRBV11-2
j_call: TRBJ1-1
d_call: -
clone_size: few
cdr3_nt: TGTGCCAGCAGCTCGCGGTGGGAGAACACTGAAGCTTTCTTT
cdr3_aa: CASSSRWENTEAFF

v_call: TRBV10-2
j_call: TRBJ1-1
d_call: -
clone_size: -
cdr3_nt: TGCGCCAGCAGCCAAAGTGGGGGGATGAACACTGAAGCTTTCTTT
cdr3_aa: CASSQSGGMNTEAFF

v_call: TRBV30
j_call: TRBJ1-5
d_call: TRBD1
clone_size: -
cdr3_nt: TGTGCCTGGGCCGGGACAGGGGGCAGTGTGGTACAGCCCCAGCATTTT
cdr3_aa: CAWAGTGGSVVQPQHF

v_call: TRBV7-9
j_call: TRBJ1-1
d_call: -
clone_size: -
cdr3_nt: TGTGCCAGCAGCTTTTCCAGGCGGAACACTGAAGCTTTCTTT
cdr3_aa: CASSFSRRNTEAFF

v_call: TRBV6-6
j_call: TRBJ2-1
d_call: -
clone_size: many
cdr3_nt: TGTGCCAGCAGTTGGGTAATTGGTGAGCAGTTCTTC
cdr3_aa: CASSWVIGEQFF